These 27 T cell receptor beta chains were all obtained from the same sample, sequenced in a study of control samples from healthy donors and cancer patients (dated by TCRdb to 2018 to 2020). Library preparation employed the immunoSEQ multiplex PCR assay. This is the immuneACCESS table as TCRdb keeps it, with only in-frame sequences that have V and J called. A part of the clones is gone; compared with another copy, unresolved V genes explain less than half, and the rest is unexplained. The sample table records over 90,000 clones; approximately 90% of these occur just once. Approximately 19% of the sample comes from the top ten. The sequenced sample was PBMCs. The receptor set was obtained from a man between 60 and 75 years old with lung cancer.

The chain recombines TRBV5-6 with TRBJ1-5; D remains unclear. This CDR3 has 13 residues. Germline loops: CDR1 SGHDT, CDR2 YYEEEE. V gave up 0 bases and J gave up 6 bases, with 7 bases separating them. The CDR3 nucleotides are TGTGCCAGCAGCTTGGATCCGGGTCAGCCCCAGCATTTT. This encodes CASSLDPGQPQHF.

The chain combines TRBV5-1 with TRBJ1-2, with D tentatively TRBD1 (6 bases). V lost 0 bases and J 4 bases, leaving 19 bases between the germline ends. The CDR3 spans 17 residues. Germline loops: CDR1 SGHRS, CDR2 YFSETQ. This CDR3 is CASSLGGWTDSTYGYTF. CDR3 in DNA: TGCGCCAGCAGCTTGGGAGGGTGGACAGACTCTACCTATGGCTACACCTTC.

The V call is TRBV6-5, the J call TRBJ1-5; 8 bases line up with TRBD1. The trim removed 8 bases at V and 6 bases at J, leaving 12 bases unmatched. This CDR3 is 15 amino acids long. Germline values: CDR1 MNHEY, CDR2 SVGAGI. The CDR3 DNA reads TGTGCCAGCCGCTTTGGTGTACAGGGGGTTCAGCCCCAGCATTTT. Translated: CASRFGVQGVQPQHF.

The rearrangement uses TRBV29-1 and TRBJ2-3; 7 positions match TRBD1. Looked up from germline, CDR1 is SQVTM and CDR2 is ANQGSEA. V shed 4 bases and J 0 bases; nucleotides not matched to a gene: 7. The CDR3 runs to 15 residues. Written as DNA, the CDR3 is TGCAGCGTTGCGGACAGGCTATCTAGCACAGATACGCAGTATTTT. Translation gives CSVADRLSSTDTQYF.

This clone occurred a few times. The rearrangement joins TRBV30 to TRBJ2-2, with 8 bases aligning to TRBD1. The V and J ends lost 0 bases and 3 bases, in that order; junction bases with no gene match: 6. Germline CDR1 and CDR2: GTSNPN and SVGIG (reference sequence). The CDR3 contains 16 residues. This chain's CDR3 is CAWSVGVRGHTGELFF. Here the CDR3 DNA reads TGTGCCTGGAGTGTAGGGGTCAGGGGGCACACCGGGGAGCTGTTTTTT.

CDR3 sequence reads: CASSLSSGNTIYF. The CDR3 bases are TGTGCCAGCAGCTTAAGCTCTGGAAACACCATATATTTT. V usage is TRBV7-9 and J usage is TRBJ1-3; unclear D gene. Germline V gene data show CDR1 as SEHNR and CDR2 as FQNEAQ (reference sequence). This CDR3 is built from 13 residues. With 2 bases removed from V and 0 bases from J, the gap between germline ends came to 2 bases.

The chain is built from TRBV24-1 and TRBJ2-1; TRBD1 is a possible D gene (6 bases). V lost 2 bases and J lost 0, with 13 bases in between. The germline V gene has CDR1 KGHDR and CDR2 SFDVKD. The CDR3 is made up of 17 amino acids. The CDR3 spells CATSDSGHRSSYNEQFF. Here the CDR3 DNA reads TGTGCCACCAGTGATTCGGGACACCGAAGCTCCTACAATGAGCAGTTCTTC.

CDR3 coding DNA: TGCAGCGTTGTGAGGGGAATGGGACAGCAAGCTTTCTTT. Translation gives CSVVRGMGQQAFF. This chain links TRBV29-1 with TRBJ1-1, with 7 nucleotides matching TRBD1. The CDR3 has 13 amino acids. The junction had 11 bases not matched to a gene; V was cut back by 4 bases and J by 9 bases. Germline assignment: CDR1 SQVTM and CDR2 ANQGSEA.

The chain is built from TRBV5-1 and TRBJ2-7; 7 nucleotides line up with TRBD1. Germline V lookup: CDR1 SGHRS, CDR2 YFSETQ. This CDR3 contains 16 residues. Trimming took 0 bases from V and 0 from J; bases not matched to a gene: 6. This CDR3 reads CASSLEFRDSSYEQYF. CDR3 DNA sequence: TGCGCCAGCAGCTTGGAGTTCCGGGACAGCTCCTACGAGCAGTACTTC.

CDR3 sequence reads: CASSQGDGVGYEQYF. The DNA of the CDR3 is TGCGCCAGCAGCCAAGGTGATGGGGTTGGGTACGAGCAGTACTTC. The V and J genes are TRBV4-1 and TRBJ2-7; no definite D call. The CDR3 sequence is 15 residues long. Per germline, CDR1 MGHRA and CDR2 YSYEKL. Trimming removed 1 base from V and 4 bases from J, with 14 bases in between.

The chain couples TRBV10-2 to TRBJ2-7; 9 bases are shared with TRBD1. With 7 bases clipped from V and 1 base from J, the junction kept 5 bases outside the gene matches. The CDR3 extends over 14 amino acids. From germline, CDR1 is WSHSY and CDR2 SAAADI. The CDR3 is CASIPGQGSYEQYF. The CDR3 DNA sequence: TGCGCCAGCATTCCGGGACAGGGATCCTACGAGCAGTACTTC.

The chain employs TRBV18 and TRBJ2-7; tentative D call: TRBD1 (7 bases). V was shortened by 10 bases and J by 1 base, with 17 bases between the two germline ends. The CDR3 covers 14 residues. Per the germline V gene, CDR1 is KGHSH and CDR2 is LQKENI. CDR3 DNA: TGTGCCACCGGCGGGACAGAAAATTCCTACGAGCAGTACTTC. Amino acid sequence: CATGGTENSYEQYF. The entire variable domain, with the rest obtained from reference TRBV18 and TRBJ2-7, is as follows: NAGVMQNPRHLVRRRGQEARLRCSPMKGHSHVYWYRQLPEEGLKFMVYLQKENIIDESGMPKERFSAEFPKEGPSILRIQQVVRGDSAAYFCATGGTENSYEQYFGPGTRLTVT.

In its sample, this clone was seen once. The V gene is TRBV25-1, the J gene TRBJ1-4; D is possibly TRBD1 (5 bases). The germline V gene has CDR1 MGHDK and CDR2 SYGVNS. Trimming cost V 6 bases and J 8 bases, with 22 bases left between them. The CDR3 contains 16 residues. CDR3 coding DNA: TGTGCCAGCAGACTCGGCCCTGGAGGGGTCGGAGAAAAACTGTTTTTT. The encoded protein is CASRLGPGGVGEKLFF. The whole variable domain, filled in from reference TRBV25-1 and TRBJ1-4, reads EADIYQTPRYLVIGTGKKITLECSQTMGHDKMYWYQQDPGMELHLIHYSYGVNSTEKGDLSSESTVSRIRTEHFPLTLESARPSHTSQYLCASRLGPGGVGEKLFFGSGTQLSVL.

The chain uses TRBV5-1 and TRBJ1-1; D is unclear. V shed 0 bases and J shed 0 bases, with 6 bases lying between them. This CDR3 region has 14 residues. Germline assignment: CDR1 SGHRS and CDR2 YFSETQ. This CDR3 reads CASSLEGVNTEAFF. CDR3 nucleotide sequence: TGCGCCAGCAGCTTGGAAGGAGTGAACACTGAAGCTTTCTTT.

This clone has just a few counts. This sequence joins TRBV27 and TRBJ2-7; TRBD2 might be the D (5 bases). The CDR3 extends over 12 amino acids. Per the germline V gene, CDR1 is MNHEY and CDR2 is SMNVEV (reference sequence). Between the trimmed V and J ends, which lost 8 bases and 3 bases, there was a span of 11 bases. CDR3 in amino acids: CASGRARYEQYF. DNA for the CDR3: TGTGCCAGCGGGCGGGCCCGCTACGAGCAGTACTTC.

This chain uses TRBV9 with TRBJ1-4; D is uncertain. The CDR3 length is 14 residues. Per the germline V gene, CDR1 is SGDLS and CDR2 is YYNGEE. V was trimmed by 5 bases and J by 4 bases, leaving 12 bases between them. The CDR3 nucleotides read TGTGCCAGCAGTAAAGAGGAGGTTAATGAAAAACTGTTTTTT. This codes for CASSKEEVNEKLFF.

J is TRBJ2-1 and V is TRBV29-1; D is unresolved. Germline-derived CDR1 and CDR2 are SQVTM and ANQGSEA. CDR3 length: 13 residues. The CDR3, as DNA: TGCGTAGCTATATCGCGTACCTACAATGAGCAGTTCTTC. Translating gives CVAISRTYNEQFF.

The chain employs TRBV29-1 and TRBJ1-1; D gene ambiguous. The germline V gene has CDR1 SQVTM and CDR2 ANQGSEA. The length of the CDR3 is 16 residues. Trimming removed 3 bases at V and 1 base at J, with 18 bases between. This CDR3 reads CSVEGSGTSRNTEAFF. For the CDR3, the DNA is TGCAGCGTTGAGGGATCGGGAACAAGTCGGAACACTGAAGCTTTCTTT.

The gene calls are TRBV5-4 and TRBJ2-1; 15 bases line up with TRBD2. The CDR3 has 15 amino acids. Germline V lookup: CDR1 SGHNT, CDR2 YYREEE (reference sequence). The J segment lost 9 bases and the V segment lost 3 bases, leaving 4 bases of the junction unmatched. The CDR3, as DNA: TGTGCCAGCAGCTGGACTAGCGGGGGGGCGTCTGAGCAGTTCTTC. Residues: CASSWTSGGASEQFF.

CDR3 sequence reads: CASTARTGTTGYTF. In nucleotides, the CDR3 is TGTGCCAGCACCGCACGGACAGGGACAACTGGCTACACCTTC. This sequence joins TRBV2 and TRBJ1-2; TRBD1 agrees at 8 bases. This CDR3 spans 14 amino acids. Losses at the gene ends were 7 bases for V and 7 bases for J; bases not matched to a gene: 11. Germline values: CDR1 SNHLY, CDR2 FYNNEI.

The rearrangement uses TRBV7-9 and TRBJ2-2; D gene ambiguous. The CDR3 loop spans 13 amino acids. The V gene lost 8 bases and the J gene lost 6 bases, with 13 bases spanning the gap. Germline V gene data show CDR1 as SEHNR and CDR2 as FQNEAQ (reference sequence). The CDR3 DNA follows: TGTGCCAGCGGAGTTCAGTATCCCGGGGAGCTGTTTTTT. This gives the protein CASGVQYPGELFF.

Here the CDR3 reads CASSDQRYGYTF. CDR3 coding DNA: TGTGCCAGCAGTGACCAGAGGTACGGCTACACCTTC. The V call is TRBV25-1, the J call TRBJ1-2, with D hard to call. Germline values: CDR1 MGHDK, CDR2 SYGVNS. The length of the CDR3 is 12 residues. Between the trimmed V and J ends, which lost 3 bases and 8 bases, there was a span of 10 bases.

V usage is TRBV12-3 or TRBV12-4 and J usage is TRBJ1-1; D gene uncertain. The CDR3 totals 13 residues. V lost 3 bases, J lost 6 bases, and 11 bases lay in between. The CDR3 coding sequence is TGTGCCAGCAGTTTGAAACCGGTCGCTGAAGCTTTCTTT. Protein product: CASSLKPVAEAFF.

The rearrangement links TRBV3-1 (or the pseudogene TRBV3-2) to TRBJ2-3; D is uncertain. CDR3 length: 14 amino acids. Trimming pared 4 bases from V and 4 bases from J, leaving 12 bases between. Germline V CDR1 and CDR2: LGHDT, YNNKEL (reference sequence). CDR3 protein: CASSRGGIPDTQYF. The CDR3 nucleotides read TGTGCCAGCAGCCGAGGTGGTATCCCAGATACGCAGTATTTT.

This chain joins TRBV29-1 and TRBJ1-2; D remains ambiguous. Germline V gene data show CDR1 as SQVTM and CDR2 as ANQGSEA. V lost 3 bases and J 4 bases, leaving 15 bases between the germline ends. This CDR3 has 14 residues. CDR3 nucleotides: TGCAGCGTTGACCAAAGGGAAAGAAGCTATGGCTACACCTTC. It translates to CSVDQRERSYGYTF.

This clone was observed a single time. This chain uses TRBV6-5 with TRBJ1-3; no definite D call. Trimming shortened V by 2 bases and J by 11 bases, and 16 bases separated the two germline ends. From germline, CDR1 is MNHEY and CDR2 SVGAGI. The CDR3 runs 14 residues. The CDR3 here is CASSYGLLGTAIYF. The DNA of the CDR3 is TGTGCCAGCAGTTACGGCCTCCTAGGAACTGCCATATATTTT.

The chain recombines TRBV9 with TRBJ1-1; 7 bases line up with TRBD1. V lost 4 bases and J lost 1; bases outside the gene matches: 7. The CDR3 consists of 15 residues. Germline V gene lookup returns CDR1 SGDLS and CDR2 YYNGEE. In DNA form, the CDR3 reads TGTGCCAGCAGCCCCCGGGACAGTAAGAACACTGAAGCTTTCTTT. Translation gives CASSPRDSKNTEAFF.